This TCR beta chain originates from a study of blood T cell repertoires in COVID-19. V was trimmed by 4 bases and J by 7 bases, leaving 7 bases between them. Looked up from germline, CDR1 is KGHSH and CDR2 is LQKENI. The CDR3 runs to 12 residues. Profiling relied on immunoSEQ multiplex PCR, and the TCRdb table lists in-frame clones only, not all of them. The table includes roughly 180,000 clones, roughly 85% detected once. This TCR came from a man aged 40-49 years who had recovered from COVID-19. The chain combines TRBV18 with TRBJ2-2; D not resolved. Specimen: PBMCs or T cells enriched from blood (not recorded which). The CDR3 DNA reads as TGTGCCAGCTCACGTGAGGACGGGGAGCTGTTTTTT. This codes for CASSREDGELFF.